This TCR beta chain came from a study of T-cell memory formation after mild COVID-19. Study at large: In these data, TCR clusters were largely donor specific.

Whole-study results and caveats: Clones that contracted clustered mainly in CM and EM if CD4+ and in EMRA if CD8+. Certain responding clones were present in pre-infection memory, suggesting participation of cross-reactive memory.

With respect to this clonotype: What it recognizes is unknown.

UMIs and sample barcodes were carried by the TCR alpha and TCR beta cDNA libraries that 5'RACE produced using constant-segment primers. MiXCR was run by TCRdb on the 5' RACE reads, yielding one entry per CDR3 protein. The repertoire includes hundreds of thousands of distinct CDR3 sequences, roughly 8.2% of them detected once, and 20% to 25% sits in the top ten. Germline CDR1 reads SGHRS; CDR2 reads YFSETQ. V lost 2 bases and J lost 3; bases outside the gene matches: 8. The CDR3 consists of 16 residues. The clonotype was recovered from a man between 18 and 29 years old who had mild COVID-19 (a few samples of this study predate the infection). Cell type and time point are not known. Sequencing was performed on PBMCs or a T cell subset sorted from them (not recorded which). The J gene is TRBJ2-5, the V gene TRBV5-1; TRBD2 aligns across 9 bases. CDR3 amino acids: CASSFQPLAGEETQYF. The CDR3 DNA is TGCGCCAGCAGCTTTCAGCCGTTAGCGGGGGAAGAGACCCAGTACTTC.